This T cell receptor beta chain was found in a study of OX40 agonist ivuxolimab in advanced cancers. Turning to the study itself: From about 23 to 85 years was the age range, with a mean of around 60 years, and about 83% were male. General study results and limits: Determination of antigen specificity was not performed for the expanded peripheral T cells. The 0.1-3.0 mg/kg partial responders had among the lowest clonal expansion.

This CDR3 comprises 16 residues. Clones were sequenced by immunoSEQ multiplex PCR, and TCRdb holds only the in-frame ones, with some missing. The sample records 80,000 or so clones, approximately 92% being singletons. As to this clone: The antigen is unknown.

The receptor was derived from an adult with an advanced solid tumor such as melanoma, head and neck, liver or kidney cancer. The chain employs TRBV21-1 and TRBJ2-3; the DNA was not used to check the table's D call, TRBD1. TRBV21-1 is a pseudogene locus. The specimen comprised CD4+ or CD8+ T cells sorted from blood, sampled in a trial of the OX40 agonist ivuxolimab. This chain's CDR3 is CASSPPQGASTDTQYF. In nucleotides, the CDR3 is TGTGCCAGCAGCCCTCCACAGGGGGCGTCCACAGATACGCAGTATTTT.